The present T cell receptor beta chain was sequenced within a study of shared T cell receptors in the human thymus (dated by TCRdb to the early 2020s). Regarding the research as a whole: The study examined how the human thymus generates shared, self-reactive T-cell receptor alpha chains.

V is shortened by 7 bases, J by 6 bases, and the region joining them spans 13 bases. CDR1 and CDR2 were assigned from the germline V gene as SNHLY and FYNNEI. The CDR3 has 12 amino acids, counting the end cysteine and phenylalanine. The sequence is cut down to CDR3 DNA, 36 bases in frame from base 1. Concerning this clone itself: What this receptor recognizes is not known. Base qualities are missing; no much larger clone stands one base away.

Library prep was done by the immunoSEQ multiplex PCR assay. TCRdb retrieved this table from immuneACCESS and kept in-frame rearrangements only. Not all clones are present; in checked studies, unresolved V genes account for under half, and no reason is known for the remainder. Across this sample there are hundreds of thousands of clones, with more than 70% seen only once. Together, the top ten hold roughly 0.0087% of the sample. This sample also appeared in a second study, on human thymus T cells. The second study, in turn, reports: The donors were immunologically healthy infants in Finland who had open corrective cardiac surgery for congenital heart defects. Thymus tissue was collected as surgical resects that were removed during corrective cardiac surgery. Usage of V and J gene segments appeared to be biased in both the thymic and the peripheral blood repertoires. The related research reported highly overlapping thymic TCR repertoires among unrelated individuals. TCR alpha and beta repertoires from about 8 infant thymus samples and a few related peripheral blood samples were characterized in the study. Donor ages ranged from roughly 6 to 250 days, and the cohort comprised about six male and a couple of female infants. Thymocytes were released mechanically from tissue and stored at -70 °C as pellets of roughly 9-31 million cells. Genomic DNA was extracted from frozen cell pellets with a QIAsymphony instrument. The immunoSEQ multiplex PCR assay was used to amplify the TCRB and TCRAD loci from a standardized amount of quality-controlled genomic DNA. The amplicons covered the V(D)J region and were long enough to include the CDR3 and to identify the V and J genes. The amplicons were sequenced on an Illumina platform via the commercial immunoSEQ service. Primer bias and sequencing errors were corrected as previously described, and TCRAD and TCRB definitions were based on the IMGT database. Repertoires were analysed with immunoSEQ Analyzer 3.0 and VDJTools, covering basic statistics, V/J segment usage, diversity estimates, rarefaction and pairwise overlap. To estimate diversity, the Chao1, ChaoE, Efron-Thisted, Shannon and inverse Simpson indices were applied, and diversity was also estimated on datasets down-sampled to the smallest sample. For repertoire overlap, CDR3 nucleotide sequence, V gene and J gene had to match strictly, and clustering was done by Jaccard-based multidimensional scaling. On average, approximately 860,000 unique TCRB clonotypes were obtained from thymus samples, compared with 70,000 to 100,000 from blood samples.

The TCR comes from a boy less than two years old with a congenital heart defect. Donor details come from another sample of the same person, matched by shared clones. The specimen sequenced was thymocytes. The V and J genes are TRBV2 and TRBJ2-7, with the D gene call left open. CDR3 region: CASNPPGTEQYF. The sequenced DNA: TGTGCCAGCAATCCTCCAGGTACCGAGCAGTACTTC.